A single sample is the source of the 29 T cell receptor beta chains below, sequenced in a study of human T cells and chemical hapten exposure (dated by TCRdb to the early 2020s). Receptor amplification or capture employed RACE. The run used a NextSeq 500. TCRdb trimmed public reads at Q25 via fastp, called clones via MiXCR and kept in-frame beta chains. Rows matching on CDR3 protein sequence are summarized as one entry with the most common DNA and genes. The sample includes fewer than 300,000 distinct CDR3 sequences, with just under 8% observed a single time. The top ten clones comprise 1.2% of the sample. The sample's time point label, decoded: pre-sensitization, week 0. Reading the label with the study, this specimen's treatment or condition is: therapeutic diphenylcyclopropenone sensitization with weekly scalp DPC. This specimen consisted of whole blood, obtained in connection with sensitization to the hapten diphenylcyclopropenone (DPC). The receptors originated from a man between 18 and 29 years old with alopecia areata. Some clones in this sample may be carry-over from other donors' samples.

The CDR3 protein is CAISVTGNTEAFF. DNA of the CDR3: TGTGCCATCAGTGTTACTGGGAACACTGAAGCTTTCTTT. The genes are TRBV10-3 and TRBJ1-1, with unresolved D. CDR3 size: 13 residues. V lost 4 bases and J 1 base, leaving 7 bases between the germline ends. CDR1 and CDR2 (germline): ENHRY, SYGVKD.

As for this clonotype: One junction end disagrees with the germline gene, perhaps due to a read error. The chain links TRBV6-6 to TRBJ1-5; 8 bases match TRBD1. The germline gives CDR1 MNHNY, CDR2 SVGAGI (reference sequence). This CDR3 spans 15 amino acids. For the CDR3, the DNA is TGTACCAGCACCGACAGGGGAGGCAGCAATCAGCCCCAGCATTTT. This sequence encodes CTSTDRGGSNQPQHF.

V is TRBV12-3 or TRBV12-4 and J is TRBJ1-2; the D gene is possibly TRBD1 (5 bases). The CDR3 has 12 amino acids. Deletions cut 6 bases from V and 5 bases from J, with 10 bases between. DNA for the CDR3: TGTGCCAGCAGCACGTGGGGGTATGGCTACACCTTC. Translating it yields CASSTWGYGYTF.

The V gene is TRBV7-9, the J gene TRBJ2-3; maybe TRBD2 (6 bases). The CDR3 totals 15 residues. V was clipped by 1 base and J by 2 bases, with 10 bases between them. Germline V gene sequence: CDR1 SEHNR, CDR2 FQNEAQ (reference sequence). CDR3 nucleotides: TGTGCCAGCAGCTTAGTGACGGGAGACACAGATACGCAGTATTTT. As protein: CASSLVTGDTDTQYF.

This clonotype was observed at least ten times. The V gene is TRBV7-9, the J gene TRBJ1-4, with TRBD1 matching over 7 bases. Germline CDR1 SEHNR, CDR2 FQNEAQ (reference sequence). Trimming cost V 5 bases and J 7 bases; bases outside gene matches: 7. The CDR3 sequence is 14 residues long. The CDR3 loop is CASSQRQGGEKLFF. The CDR3 DNA is TGTGCCAGCAGCCAAAGACAGGGAGGTGAAAAACTGTTTTTT.

This chain uses TRBV20-1 with TRBJ2-1; D perhaps matches TRBD1 (5 bases). This CDR3 contains 17 residues. Trimming removed 4 bases from V and 4 bases from J, with 23 bases in between. CDR1 is DFQATT, CDR2 SNEGSKA, per germline (reference sequence). Here the CDR3 reads CSAIPPDVLGPYNEQFF. For the CDR3, the DNA is TGCAGTGCTATACCTCCTGACGTTCTGGGGCCTTACAATGAGCAGTTCTTC.

This clonotype was seen many times. The J gene is TRBJ2-7, the V gene TRBV29-1; TRBD1 agrees at 8 bases. Trimming removed 5 bases from V and 2 bases from J; junction bases left unmatched: 5. CDR1 is SQVTM, CDR2 ANQGSEA, per germline. The CDR3 contains 13 residues. CDR3 sequence (DNA): TGCAGCGTTAAGACAGGGGTTGCCTACGAGCAGTACTTC. This codes for CSVKTGVAYEQYF.

This sequence joins TRBV5-1 and TRBJ1-1, with a weak D call TRBD1 (5 bases). The germline CDR1 and CDR2 sequences are SGHRS and YFSETQ. The CDR3 is 13 amino acids. V was trimmed by 4 bases and J by 3 bases, leaving 10 bases between them. The CDR3 region has the DNA TGCGCCAGCAGCAGAAAGGGGTACACTGAAGCTTTCTTT. It codes for CASSRKGYTEAFF.

About this clonotype itself: A single base separates this from a much larger clone, so it may be a read error. V and J are TRBV18 and TRBJ2-7, with D unresolved. The CDR3 length is 13 residues. Germline V CDR1 and CDR2: KGHSH, LQKENI. In nucleotides, the CDR3 is TGTGTCAGCTCAAGTGGGGTACAGAACGAGCAGTACTTC. Translated: CVSSSGVQNEQYF.

This clonotype came up a few times. This rearrangement joins TRBV20-1 to TRBJ2-2; 9 bases are a match to TRBD2. V shed 5 bases and J 3 bases; nucleotides not matched to a gene: 7. CDR1 and CDR2 (germline): DFQATT, SNEGSKA (reference sequence). The CDR3 sequence is 15 residues long. The DNA of the CDR3 is TGCAGTGCTGGCGCGGGGGGGGCCTACACCGGGGAGCTGTTTTTT. Translation: CSAGAGGAYTGELFF.

The V and J genes are TRBV5-1 and TRBJ2-6, with TRBD1 matching over 10 bases. This CDR3 is built from 17 residues. Germline V lookup: CDR1 SGHRS, CDR2 YFSETQ. V lost 4 bases, J lost 4 bases, and 8 bases stayed unmatched. CDR3 sequence (DNA): TGCGCCAGCAGCAGAAGGGACAGGGGAACCGGGGCCAACGTCCTGACTTTC. It encodes CASSRRDRGTGANVLTF.

The chain employs TRBV7-2 and TRBJ1-5, with TRBD1 as a possible D gene (5 bases). Germline CDR1 is SGHTA and CDR2 is FQGNSA. CDR3 length: 15 residues. Trimming stripped 4 bases from V and 4 bases from J, with 14 bases between. The CDR3 nucleotides read TGTGCCAGCAGCTATTTAGGGACGGGTAATCAGCCCCAGCATTTT. Translating gives CASSYLGTGNQPQHF.

This clonotype was detected a few times. V usage is TRBV4-3 and J usage is TRBJ1-1, with D unclear. The germline CDR1 and CDR2 sequences are LGHNA and YSLEER. The CDR3 covers 15 residues. The V end lost 3 bases, the J end lost 3 bases, and 14 bases lay between the germline ends. CDR3 amino acids: CASSQKILGYTEAFF. DNA for the CDR3: TGCGCCAGCAGCCAGAAGATCCTGGGGTACACTGAAGCTTTCTTT.

This clonotype was observed a few times. This chain connects TRBV5-1 to TRBJ1-3; D remains unclear. The CDR3 runs 14 residues. Trimming took 0 bases from V and 1 from J, leaving 5 bases between them. Germline V lookup: CDR1 SGHRS, CDR2 YFSETQ. The CDR3 bases are TGCGCCAGCAGCTTGGAGGCATCTGGAAACACCATATATTTT. This sequence encodes CASSLEASGNTIYF. Full variable domain (missing parts from reference TRBV5-1 and TRBJ1-3): KAGVTQTPRYLIKTRGQQVTLSCSPISGHRSVSWYQQTPGQGLQFLFEYFSETQRNKGNFPGRFSGRQFSNSRSEMNVSTLELGDSALYLCASSLEASGNTIYFGEGSWLTVV.

This clonotype was observed a few times. The chain links TRBV27 to TRBJ2-7, with D possibly called TRBD1 or TRBD2 (5 bases each). The CDR3 has 13 amino acids. Germline loops: CDR1 MNHEY, CDR2 SMNVEV (reference sequence). V dropped 11 bases and J dropped 1 base, with 15 bases sitting between them. CDR3 protein: CAVGTGWSYEQYF. In DNA form, the CDR3 reads TGTGCCGTTGGGACGGGGTGGTCCTACGAGCAGTACTTC.

This clonotype was counted many times. The chain combines TRBV7-9 with TRBJ1-2; D unclear. This CDR3 region has 16 residues. CDR1 is SEHNR, CDR2 FQNEAQ, per germline (reference sequence). V gave up 2 bases and J gave up 8 bases, with 21 bases separating them. In nucleotides, the CDR3 is TGTGCCAGCAGCTTAAGGCCCACTGGGCAGGCCGGGGGCTACACCTTC. Translating it yields CASSLRPTGQAGGYTF.

This chain uses TRBV11-1 with TRBJ2-3; D is unclear. Germline assignment: CDR1 SGHAT and CDR2 FQDESV (reference sequence). V was clipped by 6 bases and J by 4 bases, with 8 bases between them. CDR3 length equals 12 residues. Here the CDR3 reads CASRSEADTQYF. The CDR3 DNA reads TGTGCCAGCAGATCCGAGGCAGATACGCAGTATTTT.

This clonotype was counted ten times or more. This chain connects TRBV20-1 to TRBJ2-1; no reliable D call. V lost 0 bases to trimming and J lost 0 bases, with 12 bases between them. The germline V gene has CDR1 DFQATT and CDR2 SNEGSKA (reference sequence). There are 16 residues in the CDR3. This chain's CDR3 is CSARDLVESSYNEQFF. The CDR3 DNA reads TGCAGTGCTAGAGATCTGGTGGAAAGCTCCTACAATGAGCAGTTCTTC.

This clonotype was detected many times. The gene calls are TRBV6-5 and TRBJ2-2; possibly TRBD2 for D (5 bases). V was pared by 6 bases and J by 5 bases, with 16 bases between. CDR1 and CDR2 from the germline V gene are MNHEY and SVGAGI. The CDR3 is 15 residues long. The CDR3 is CASSPDYRGTGELFF. The CDR3 DNA reads TGTGCCAGCAGCCCTGACTATCGAGGAACCGGGGAGCTGTTTTTT.

This clonotype has more than one count but fewer than ten. The chain couples TRBV24-1 to TRBJ2-5, with 8 bases that match TRBD2. CDR1 is KGHDR and CDR2 is SFDVKD in the germline V gene. J lost 6 bases, V lost 5 bases, and 7 bases had no gene match. CDR3 length: 14 residues. The CDR3 DNA reads TGTGCCACCAGTGGCGCGGGGGGCGGGAAGACCCAGTACTTC. Protein product: CATSGAGGGKTQYF.

This clonotype was counted only a few times. The chain employs TRBV12-3 or TRBV12-4 and TRBJ1-6; unclear D gene. CDR3 length equals 14 residues. Between the trimmed V and J ends, which lost 1 base and 9 bases, there was a span of 10 bases. The CDR3 spells CASSLGGSGSPLHF. The CDR3 region has the DNA TGTGCCAGCAGTTTAGGGGGATCAGGTTCACCCCTCCACTTT.

The V and J genes are TRBV10-3 and TRBJ2-7; TRBD1 aligns across 8 bases. The CDR3 is 14 amino acids. Germline values: CDR1 ENHRY, CDR2 SYGVKD. V shed 0 bases, J shed 7 bases, and the junction held 5 bases outside the gene matches. CDR3 sequence reads: CAISESRTGNEQYF. In DNA, the CDR3 is TGTGCCATCAGTGAGTCCCGGACAGGGAATGAGCAGTACTTC.

In its sample, this clonotype was seen many times. V and J are TRBV6-6 and TRBJ1-5; D is possibly TRBD1 (5 bases). CDR3 length equals 15 residues. Germline CDR1 reads MNHNY; CDR2 reads SVGAGI (reference sequence). The V end was cut by 5 bases, the J end by 3 bases, with 14 bases between. CDR3 coding DNA: TGTGCCAGCAGTAGCGGCGGCAGGGTCAATCAGCCCCAGCATTTT. Translation gives CASSSGGRVNQPQHF.

The table lists this clonotype with many counts. The chain uses TRBV7-3 and TRBJ1-1, with D unresolved. The V end lost 2 bases, the J end lost 1 base, and 5 bases lay between the germline ends. CDR1 is SGHTA and CDR2 is FQGTGA in the germline V gene. The CDR3 is 13 amino acids. The CDR3 region has the DNA TGTGCCAGCAGCTTATCGGCGAACACTGAAGCTTTCTTT. This translates into CASSLSANTEAFF.

This clonotype occurred a few times. The gene calls are TRBV6-5 and TRBJ1-1; possible D gene TRBD1, 5 bases. The ends were cut back, 5 bases at V and 4 bases at J, with 20 bases in the middle. The CDR3 runs 16 residues. Germline lookup yields CDR1 MNHEY and CDR2 SVGAGI. The CDR3 region is CASSPGSRGGVTEAFF. In DNA form, the CDR3 reads TGTGCCAGCAGTCCAGGGAGCAGAGGTGGTGTCACTGAAGCTTTCTTT.

V usage is TRBV7-9 and J usage is TRBJ1-3; the match to TRBD1 covers 7 bases. Germline V gene lookup returns CDR1 SEHNR and CDR2 FQNEAQ (reference sequence). Losses at the gene ends were 1 base for V and 16 bases for J; bases not matched to a gene: 4. There are 11 residues in the CDR3. The CDR3, as DNA: TGTGCCAGCAGCTTAGTCCGGGACAGTTATTTT. Its translation: CASSLVRDSYF.

Ten or more counts support this clonotype. The V and J genes are TRBV7-2 and TRBJ1-1; D not certain. CDR3 length equals 12 residues. In germline, CDR1 is SGHTA, CDR2 FQGNSA. Trimming stripped 2 bases from V and 3 bases from J, with 4 bases between. The CDR3 loop reads CASSLLHTEAFF. The CDR3 bases are TGTGCCAGCAGCTTACTCCACACTGAAGCTTTCTTT.

This clonotype has more than one count but fewer than ten. J is TRBJ1-2 and V is TRBV4-3; 10 nucleotides agree with TRBD1. Germline trimming cut 4 bases from V and 1 base from J; bases unmatched to any gene: 3. The CDR3 runs to 15 residues. The germline V gene has CDR1 LGHNA and CDR2 YSLEER. CDR3 bases: TGCGCCAGCAGCCGCGACAGGGGGCATAACTATGGCTACACCTTC. Translation gives CASSRDRGHNYGYTF.

This clonotype was counted a few times. The CDR3 sequence is CAIKDSGNTIYF. In DNA form, the CDR3 reads TGTGCCATCAAGGACTCTGGAAACACCATATATTTT. V gene TRBV10-3 combines with J gene TRBJ1-3; D gene uncertain. The CDR3 runs 12 residues. Germline CDR1 is ENHRY and CDR2 is SYGVKD. Trimming cost V 7 bases and J 0 bases, with 4 bases left between them.